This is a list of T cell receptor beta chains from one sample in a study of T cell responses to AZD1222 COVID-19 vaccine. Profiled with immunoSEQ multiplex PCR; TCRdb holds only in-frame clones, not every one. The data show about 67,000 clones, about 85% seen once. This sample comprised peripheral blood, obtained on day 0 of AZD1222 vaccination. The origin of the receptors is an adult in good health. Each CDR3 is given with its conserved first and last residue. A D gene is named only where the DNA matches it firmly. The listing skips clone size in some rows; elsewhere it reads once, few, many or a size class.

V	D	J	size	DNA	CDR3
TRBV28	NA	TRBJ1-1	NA	TGTGCCAGCAAGCGAGGGCTGAACACTGAAGCTTTCTTT	CASKRGLNTEAFF
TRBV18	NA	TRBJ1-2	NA	TGTGCCAGCTCACCAGGCGGGGGGCTCGACTATGGCTACACCTTC	CASSPGGGLDYGYTF
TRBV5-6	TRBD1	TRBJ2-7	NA	TGTGCCAGCAGCTTGGTAGCGACAGGGAGATTCTACGAGCAGTACTTC	CASSLVATGRFYEQYF
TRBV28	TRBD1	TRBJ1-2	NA	TGTGCCAGCAGTCACCAACAGGGGCCTTATGGCTACACCTTC	CASSHQQGPYGYTF
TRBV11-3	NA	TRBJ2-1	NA	TGTGCCAGCAGCGGCACCAATGAGCAGTTCTTC	CASSGTNEQFF
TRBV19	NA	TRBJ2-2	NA	TGTGCCAGTTACCCTGGGCAGGGGAACACCGGGGAGCTGTTTTTT	CASYPGQGNTGELFF
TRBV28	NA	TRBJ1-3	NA	TGTGCCAGCACCACCCCAAAGGGATTCTCTGGAAACACCATATATTTT	CASTTPKGFSGNTIYF
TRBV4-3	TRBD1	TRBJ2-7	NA	TGCGCCAGCAGCCGGGGGACAGGGGGCTACGAGCAGTACTTC	CASSRGTGGYEQYF
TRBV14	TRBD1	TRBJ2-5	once	TGTGCCAGCAGCCCATTGACAGGGAAAGAGACCCAGTACTTC	CASSPLTGKETQYF
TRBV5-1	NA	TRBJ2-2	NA	TGCGCCAGCAGCTTTAAACCCGGGGAGCTGTTTTTT	CASSFKPGELFF
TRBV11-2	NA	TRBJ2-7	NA	TGTGCCAGCAGCTTAGGTGGACCCTACGAGCAGTACTTC	CASSLGGPYEQYF
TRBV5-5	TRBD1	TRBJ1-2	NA	TGTGCCAGCAGCTTAACAGGGGGCGGCTACACCTTC	CASSLTGGGYTF
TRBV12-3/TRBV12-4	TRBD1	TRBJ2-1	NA	TGTGCCAGCAGTAAGGGACAGGTCGATGAGCAGTTCTTC	CASSKGQVDEQFF
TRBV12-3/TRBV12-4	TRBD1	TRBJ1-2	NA	TGTGCCAGCAGTTCGGGACAGGGATTTGGCTACACCTTC	CASSSGQGFGYTF
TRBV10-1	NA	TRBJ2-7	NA	TGCGCCAGCAGTGAAGGGTTTGGGGGGCCGGTCGAGCAGTACTTC	CASSEGFGGPVEQYF
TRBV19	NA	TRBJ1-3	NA	TGTGCCAGTAGACAAGGGGATATCTCTGGAAACACCATATATTTT	CASRQGDISGNTIYF
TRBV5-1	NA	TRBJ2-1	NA	TGCGCCAGCAGAATCGGGTCAGGGTCCTACAATGAGCAGTTCTTC	CASRIGSGSYNEQFF
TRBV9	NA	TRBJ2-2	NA	TGTGCCAGCACCTGGGGTAGCGGTACCGGGGAGCTGTTTTTT	CASTWGSGTGELFF
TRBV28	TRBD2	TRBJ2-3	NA	TGTGCCAGCAGCCCGACTAGCGGGGGGAAAGATACGCAGTATTTT	CASSPTSGGKDTQYF
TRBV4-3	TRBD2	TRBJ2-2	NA	TGCGCCAGCTCACCCTTCCCCGCGGGAGTCGACACCGGGGAGCTGTTTTTT	CASSPFPAGVDTGELFF
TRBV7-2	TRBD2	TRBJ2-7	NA	TGTGCCAGCACCCAGACTAGCGGGCGCTACGAGCAGTACTTC	CASTQTSGRYEQYF
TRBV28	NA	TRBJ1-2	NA	TGTGCCAGCACGGACAGCACTACTAACTATGGCTACACCTTC	CASTDSTTNYGYTF
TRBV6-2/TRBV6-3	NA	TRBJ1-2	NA	TGTGCCAGCAGTAAAGGAGACTATGGCTACACCTTC	CASSKGDYGYTF
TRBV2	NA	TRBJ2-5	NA	TGTGCCAGCAGTTGGAACGCGGGGCGACAAGAGACCCAGTACTTC	CASSWNAGRQETQYF
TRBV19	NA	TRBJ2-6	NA	TGTGCCAGTAGTATGGCCCCCTCTGGGGCCAACGTCCTGACTTTC	CASSMAPSGANVLTF
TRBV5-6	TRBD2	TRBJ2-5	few	TGTGCCAGCAGTATTAGCGGGGACCTCCCAGAGACCCAGTACTTC	CASSISGDLPETQYF
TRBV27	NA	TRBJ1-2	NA	TGTGCCAGCAGTAGAAGTTCGTCAGTCGGCTATGGCTACACCTTC	CASSRSSSVGYGYTF
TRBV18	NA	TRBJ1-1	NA	TGTGCCAGCTCACCTCCGGGCAGGAACACTGAAGCTTTCTTT	CASSPPGRNTEAFF
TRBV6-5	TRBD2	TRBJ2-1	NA	TGTGCCAGCAGACTAGCGGGAGCCAATGAGCAGTTCTTC	CASRLAGANEQFF
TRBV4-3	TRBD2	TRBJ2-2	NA	TGCGCCAGCAGCCGAGCGACGGGAGCGGGAACCGGGGAGCTGTTTTTT	CASSRATGAGTGELFF
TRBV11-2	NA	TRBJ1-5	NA	TGTGCCAGCAGCCCGAGGGGCCAGGCGAATCAGCCCCAGCATTTT	CASSPRGQANQPQHF
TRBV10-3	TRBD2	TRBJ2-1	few	TGTGCCATCAGCGGGACTAGCGGGAAGCAGTTCTTC	CAISGTSGKQFF
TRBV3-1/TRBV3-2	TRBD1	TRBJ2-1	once	TGTGCCAGCAGCCCCCCCCGCGGACAGGGCCAAAATGAGCAGTTCTTC	CASSPPRGQGQNEQFF
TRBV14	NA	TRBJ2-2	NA	TGTGCCAGCAGCCACCTGGAAGGTTGGGGGACCGGGGAGCTGTTTTTT	CASSHLEGWGTGELFF
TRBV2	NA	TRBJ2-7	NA	TGTGCCAGCAGTTCCCTCCCCACTAGATGGGGAACCTACGAGCAGTACTTC	CASSSLPTRWGTYEQYF
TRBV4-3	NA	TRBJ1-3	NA	TGCGCCAGCAGCCAAGATGCGTTCGGGGGGTTTCTCTCTGGAAACACCATATATTTT	CASSQDAFGGFLSGNTIYF
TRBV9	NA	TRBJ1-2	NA	TGTGCCAGCAGCGTAGACTACAGAGATTATGGCTACACCTTC	CASSVDYRDYGYTF
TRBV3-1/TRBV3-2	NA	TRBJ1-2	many	TGTGCCAGCAGCCCGGACTCAAGGGGAGGGGATGGCTACACCTTC	CASSPDSRGGDGYTF
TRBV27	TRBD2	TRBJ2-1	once	TGTGCCAGCACAATGAGACTAGCGGGATATGAGCAGTTCTTC	CASTMRLAGYEQFF
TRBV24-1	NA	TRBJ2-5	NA	TGTGCCACCAGTGATCCCGGCCCGGACCTACAAGAGACCCAGTACTTC	CATSDPGPDLQETQYF
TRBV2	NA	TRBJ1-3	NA	TGTGCCAGCAGACGGGACGGGGGTGACTCTGGAAACACCATATATTTT	CASRRDGGDSGNTIYF
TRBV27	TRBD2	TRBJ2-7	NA	TGTGCCAGCAGGCCCCAACTAGCGGGGGCCTACGAGCAGTACTTC	CASRPQLAGAYEQYF
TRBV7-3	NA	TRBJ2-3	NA	TGTGCCAGCAGCTTTTACGCAACAGATACGCAGTATTTT	CASSFYATDTQYF
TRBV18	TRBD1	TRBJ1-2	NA	TGTGCCAGCTCACCGGGGACAGGGCCCGACTATGGCTACACCTTC	CASSPGTGPDYGYTF
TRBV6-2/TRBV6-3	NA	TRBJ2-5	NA	TGTGCCAGCAGTAACCCTAACGAGAAGACCCAGTACTTC	CASSNPNEKTQYF
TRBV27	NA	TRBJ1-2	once	TGTGCCAGCAGCCGGGGGTGGAACTATGGCTACACCTTC	CASSRGWNYGYTF
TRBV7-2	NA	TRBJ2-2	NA	TGTGCCAGCAGCCGGGGTGGAGGGACCGGGGAGCTGTTTTTT	CASSRGGGTGELFF
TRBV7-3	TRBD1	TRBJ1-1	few	TGTGCCAGCAGCTCGGACAGGGCGAACACTGAAGCTTTCTTT	CASSSDRANTEAFF
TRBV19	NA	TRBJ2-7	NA	TGTGCCAGTAGTATTATCTGGGGTTACGAGCAGTACTTC	CASSIIWGYEQYF
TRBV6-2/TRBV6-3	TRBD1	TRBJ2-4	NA	TGTGCCAGCAGCCAACAGGGGGCGTTAGGATCATACCTAGCCAAAAACATTCAGTACTTC	CASSQQGALGSYLAKNIQYF
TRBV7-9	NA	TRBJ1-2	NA	TGTGCCAGCAGCCGTGCGGGGGGATATGGCTACACCTTC	CASSRAGGYGYTF
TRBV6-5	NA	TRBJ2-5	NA	TGTGCCAGCACCGAAGGCCCCCTGGAGGGGGAGACCCAGTACTTC	CASTEGPLEGETQYF
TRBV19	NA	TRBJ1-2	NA	TGTGCCAGTAGCTCCGTGAGCTACACCTTC	CASSSVSYTF
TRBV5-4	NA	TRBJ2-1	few	TGTGCCAGCAGCTTGGTGTCGGACTCCAATGAGCAGTTCTTC	CASSLVSDSNEQFF
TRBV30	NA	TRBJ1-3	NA	TGTGCCTGGAGACCGGTCCTTGGAAACACCATATATTTT	CAWRPVLGNTIYF
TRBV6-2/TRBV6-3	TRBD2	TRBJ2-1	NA	TGTGCCAGCAGTTCACTAGCGGGAGGGCCTCTTGAGCAGTTCTTC	CASSSLAGGPLEQFF
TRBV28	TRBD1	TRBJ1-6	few	TGTGCCAGCAGTTTAAGGACAGGGGGCAGTTATTCACCCCTCCACTTT	CASSLRTGGSYSPLHF
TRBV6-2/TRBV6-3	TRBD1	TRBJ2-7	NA	TGTGCCAGCAGTTACCGATGGGACAGTGAGCAGTACTTC	CASSYRWDSEQYF
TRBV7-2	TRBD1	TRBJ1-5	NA	TGTGCCAGCAGCTTGCAGGGGGCCCCCTATCAGCCCCAGCATTTT	CASSLQGAPYQPQHF
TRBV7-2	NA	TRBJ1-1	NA	TGTGCCAGCGCCAGACCCGGGGACACTGAAGCTTTCTTT	CASARPGDTEAFF